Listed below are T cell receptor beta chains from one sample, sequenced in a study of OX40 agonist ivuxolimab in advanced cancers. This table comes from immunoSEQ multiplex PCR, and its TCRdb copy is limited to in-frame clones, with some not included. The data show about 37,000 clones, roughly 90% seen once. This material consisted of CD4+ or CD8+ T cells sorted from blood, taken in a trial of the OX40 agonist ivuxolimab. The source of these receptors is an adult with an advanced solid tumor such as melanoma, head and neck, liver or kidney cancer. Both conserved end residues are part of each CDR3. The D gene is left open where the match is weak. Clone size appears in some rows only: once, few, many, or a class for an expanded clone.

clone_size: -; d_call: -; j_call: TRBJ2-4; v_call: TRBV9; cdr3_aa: CASSVGIAKNIQYF; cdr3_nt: TGTGCCAGCAGCGTAGGCATAGCCAAAAACATTCAGTACTTC
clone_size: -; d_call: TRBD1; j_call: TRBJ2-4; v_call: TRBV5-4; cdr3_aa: CASSLRTGKAKNIQYF; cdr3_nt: TGTGCCAGCAGCTTGAGGACAGGGAAGGCCAAAAACATTCAGTACTTC
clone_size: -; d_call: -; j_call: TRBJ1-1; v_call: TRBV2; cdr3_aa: CASNGEGNTEAFF; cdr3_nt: TGTGCCAGCAATGGGGAGGGGAACACTGAAGCTTTCTTT
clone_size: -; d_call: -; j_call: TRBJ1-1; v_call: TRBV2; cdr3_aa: CASSEAGGTEAFF; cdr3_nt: TGTGCCAGCAGTGAAGCAGGGGGCACTGAAGCTTTCTTT
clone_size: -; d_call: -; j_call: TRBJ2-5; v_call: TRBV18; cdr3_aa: CASSPLEGGETQYF; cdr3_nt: TGTGCCAGCTCACCGTTGGAGGGTGGAGAGACCCAGTACTTC
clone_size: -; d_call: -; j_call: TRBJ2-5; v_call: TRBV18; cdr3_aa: CASSPPGETQYF; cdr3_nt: TGTGCCAGCTCACCACCGGGAGAGACCCAGTACTTC
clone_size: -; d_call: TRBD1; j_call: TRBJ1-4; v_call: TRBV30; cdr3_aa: CAWSPQGVWEKLFF; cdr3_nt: TGTGCCTGGAGTCCACAGGGGGTGTGGGAAAAACTGTTTTTT
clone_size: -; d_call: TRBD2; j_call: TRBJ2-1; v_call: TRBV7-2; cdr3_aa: CASTDLAGGANEQFF; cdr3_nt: TGTGCCAGCACCGATCTAGCGGGGGGGGCAAATGAGCAGTTCTTC
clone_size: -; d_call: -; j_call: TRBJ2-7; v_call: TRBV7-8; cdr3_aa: CASSSRTGFTHEQYF; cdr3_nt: TGTGCCAGCAGCTCAAGAACAGGGTTCACCCACGAGCAGTACTTC
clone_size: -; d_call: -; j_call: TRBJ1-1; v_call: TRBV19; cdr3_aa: CASSTGTLRTEAFF; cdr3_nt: TGTGCCAGTAGTACCGGGACCTTGAGAACTGAAGCTTTCTTT
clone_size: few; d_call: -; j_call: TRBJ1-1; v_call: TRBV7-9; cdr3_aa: CASSLTRMNTEAFF; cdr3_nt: TGTGCCAGCAGCTTGACACGGATGAACACTGAAGCTTTCTTT
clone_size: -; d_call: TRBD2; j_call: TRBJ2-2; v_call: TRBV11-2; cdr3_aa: CASSFPLLAGVNTGELFF; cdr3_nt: TGTGCCAGCAGCTTTCCCCTACTAGCGGGGGTGAACACCGGGGAGCTGTTTTTT
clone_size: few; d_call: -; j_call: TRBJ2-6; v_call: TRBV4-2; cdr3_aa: CASSQDSFGSGANVLTF; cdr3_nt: TGTGCCAGCAGCCAAGATTCATTCGGCTCTGGGGCCAACGTCCTGACTTTC
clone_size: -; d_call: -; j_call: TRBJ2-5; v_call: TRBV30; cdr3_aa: CAWSVGARSETQYF; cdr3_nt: TGTGCCTGGAGTGTGGGGGCTCGGTCAGAGACCCAGTACTTC
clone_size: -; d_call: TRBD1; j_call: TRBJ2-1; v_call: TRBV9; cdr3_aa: CASSASGTAMSRHEQFF; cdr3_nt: TGTGCCAGCAGCGCCTCCGGGACAGCTATGTCTCGCCATGAGCAGTTCTTC
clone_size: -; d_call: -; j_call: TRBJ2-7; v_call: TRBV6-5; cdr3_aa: CASRDSSYEQYF; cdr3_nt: TGTGCCAGCAGGGACAGTTCCTACGAGCAGTACTTC
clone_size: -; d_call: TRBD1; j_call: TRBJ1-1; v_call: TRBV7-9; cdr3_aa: CASTDPTGGGTEAFF; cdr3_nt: TGTGCCAGCACCGACCCCACAGGGGGGGGCACTGAAGCTTTCTTT